Each of the 9 T cell receptor beta chains below was sequenced from the same sample in a study of shared clonotypes between healthy human individuals. The assay was immunoSEQ multiplex PCR, and TCRdb's table has in-frame clones only and misses some. Seen here are 470,000 or so clones, 65% to 85% observed once, and the top ten hold roughly 13%. Sequencing was done on a sample of PBMCs. The origin of the receptors is a woman aged 35 to 49 in good health. Some clones in this sample may be carry-over from other donors' samples.

This clone was seen a handful of times. V usage is TRBV5-1 and J usage is TRBJ2-2; tentatively, D is TRBD1 (7 bases). The germline V and J ends were trimmed by 3 bases and 2 bases, with 17 bases remaining between them. Germline CDR1 and CDR2: SGHRS and YFSETQ. This CDR3 has 17 residues. The CDR3 sequence: CASSSLGGQPNTGELFF. Written as DNA, the CDR3 is TGCGCCAGCAGCTCACTGGGGGGACAGCCCAACACCGGGGAGCTGTTTTTT.

The rearrangement joins TRBV5-1 to TRBJ1-5, with D possibly TRBD1 on 5 matching bases. V lost 4 bases and J lost 1, with 6 bases in between. CDR3 length equals 13 residues. Germline loops: CDR1 SGHRS, CDR2 YFSETQ. This CDR3 reads CASSEGSNQPQHF. The CDR3 DNA follows: TGCGCCAGCAGCGAGGGGAGCAATCAGCCCCAGCATTTT. Variable domain in full (rest from reference TRBV5-1 and TRBJ1-5): KAGVTQTPRYLIKTRGQQVTLSCSPISGHRSVSWYQQTPGQGLQFLFEYFSETQRNKGNFPGRFSGRQFSNSRSEMNVSTLELGDSALYLCASSEGSNQPQHFGDGTRLSIL.

This clone was observed a single time. This sequence joins TRBV11-2 and TRBJ1-5; tentative D call: TRBD1 (6 bases). Germline V gene lookup returns CDR1 SGHAT and CDR2 FQNNGV. Trimming removed 5 bases from V and 4 bases from J, with 15 bases in between. The CDR3 consists of 15 residues. The CDR3 nucleotides are TGTGCCAGCAGCACCTTGAGGGGGTGGAATCAGCCCCAGCATTTT. Its translation: CASSTLRGWNQPQHF.

In the case of this clone: The likely explanation is a read error, given a far larger clone one base away. The rearrangement uses TRBV27 and TRBJ2-1, with TRBD2 as a possible D gene (6 bases). The V gene lost 5 bases and the J gene lost 6 bases, with 17 bases spanning the gap. This CDR3 comprises 15 residues. The germline CDR1 and CDR2 sequences are MNHEY and SMNVEV (reference sequence). CDR3 region: CASSPQQRACNEQFF. CDR3 sequence (DNA): TGTGCCAGCAGTCCCCAACAGCGGGCTTGCAATGAGCAGTTCTTC.

This clone showed up just a few times. The chain couples TRBV19 to TRBJ2-1, with D tentatively TRBD2 (5 bases). Germline V lookup: CDR1 LNHDA, CDR2 SQIVND (reference sequence). This CDR3 has 12 amino acids. V lost 5 bases and J lost 8, with 10 bases in between. The CDR3 loop is CASSPSLDEQFF. The CDR3 DNA follows: TGTGCCAGTAGTCCTAGCCTAGATGAGCAGTTCTTC.

This clone was detected many times. Sequence at one end of the junction differs from germline and may be a read error. The rearrangement links TRBV7-7 to TRBJ2-2; TRBD1 matches at 10 bases. CDR1 is SSHAT, CDR2 FNYEAQ, per germline (reference sequence). This CDR3 is built from 15 residues. CDR3 sequence (DNA): TGTGCTAGCAGCCCAGGGACAGGGGTCACCGGGGAGCTGTTTTTT. It codes for CASSPGTGVTGELFF.

J is TRBJ2-5 and V is TRBV5-1, with 9 bases identical to TRBD1. Germline values: CDR1 SGHRS, CDR2 YFSETQ. The CDR3 extends over 15 amino acids. Losses at the gene ends were 2 bases for V and 5 bases for J; bases not matched to a gene: 7. CDR3 protein: CASSFQRTGVETQYF. The CDR3 coding sequence is TGCGCCAGCAGCTTTCAGAGGACAGGGGTTGAGACCCAGTACTTC. Variable domain in full (rest from reference TRBV5-1 and TRBJ2-5): KAGVTQTPRYLIKTRGQQVTLSCSPISGHRSVSWYQQTPGQGLQFLFEYFSETQRNKGNFPGRFSGRQFSNSRSEMNVSTLELGDSALYLCASSFQRTGVETQYFGPGTRLLVL.

As for this clone: This likely stems from a read error, as it lies one base from a far larger clone. The rearrangement uses TRBV7-9 and TRBJ2-5; 14 positions match TRBD2. There are 15 residues in the CDR3. The germline V gene has CDR1 SEHNR and CDR2 FQNEAQ (reference sequence). The CDR3 DNA reads as TGTACCAGCAGCTTAGGGACTAGCGGGGGTGAGACCCAGTACTTC. It encodes CTSSLGTSGGETQYF.

The chain combines TRBV28 with TRBJ1-2, with a tentative D call TRBD1 (6 bases). V lost 7 bases to trimming and J lost 7 bases, with 19 bases between them. The CDR3 is made up of 14 amino acids. The V gene's germline CDR1 is MDHEN and CDR2 SYDVKM. The CDR3, as DNA: TGTGCCAGCAAGGGGCCAGGGGAAATTTCTGGCTACACCTTC. As protein: CASKGPGEISGYTF.